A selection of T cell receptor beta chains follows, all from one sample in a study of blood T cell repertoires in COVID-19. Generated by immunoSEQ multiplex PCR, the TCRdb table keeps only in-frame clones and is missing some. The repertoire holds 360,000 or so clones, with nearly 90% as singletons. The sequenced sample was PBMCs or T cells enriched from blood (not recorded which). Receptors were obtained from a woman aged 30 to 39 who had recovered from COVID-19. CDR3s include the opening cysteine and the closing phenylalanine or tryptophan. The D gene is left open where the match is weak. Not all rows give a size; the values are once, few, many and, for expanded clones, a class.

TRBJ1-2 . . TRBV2 CASSEAAWTDWGYTF TGTGCCAGCAGTGAAGCCGCCTGGACAGACTGGGGCTACACCTTC
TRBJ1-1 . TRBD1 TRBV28 CASSGLSGTGGTEAFF TGTGCCAGCAGTGGACTTTCCGGGACAGGGGGTACTGAAGCTTTCTTT
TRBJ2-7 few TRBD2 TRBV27 CASKVAGGGSYEQYF TGTGCCAGCAAGGTGGCGGGGGGAGGATCCTACGAGCAGTACTTC
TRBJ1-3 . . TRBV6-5 CASVSGLKDGNTIYF TGTGCCAGCGTTTCAGGACTGAAGGACGGAAACACCATATATTTT
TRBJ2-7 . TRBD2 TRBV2 CASSEAIAGVLYEQYF TGTGCCAGCAGTGAAGCTATAGCGGGGGTCCTCTACGAGCAGTACTTC
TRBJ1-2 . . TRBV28 CASGDLQNYGYTF TGTGCCAGCGGGGACTTACAGAACTATGGCTACACCTTC
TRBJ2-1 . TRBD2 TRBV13 CASSRSLAVSSYNEQFF TGTGCCAGCAGCCGCTCACTAGCGGTTAGCTCCTACAATGAGCAGTTCTTC
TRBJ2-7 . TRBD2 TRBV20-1 CSASTASGRSYEQYF TGCAGTGCTAGTACCGCTAGCGGGAGGTCCTACGAGCAGTACTTC
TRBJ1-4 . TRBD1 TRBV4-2 CASFPGQGEYEKLFF TGTGCCAGTTTCCCGGGACAGGGAGAATATGAAAAACTGTTTTTT
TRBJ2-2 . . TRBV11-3 CASSLRAGELFF TGTGCCAGCAGCTTACGGGCCGGGGAGCTGTTTTTT
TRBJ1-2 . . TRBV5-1 CASSLVGQSYGYTF TGCGCCAGCAGCTTGGTTGGACAGAGCTATGGCTACACCTTC
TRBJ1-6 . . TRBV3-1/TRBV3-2 CASSLKHPGSSYNSPLHF TGTGCCAGCAGCCTAAAACACCCGGGGAGCTCCTATAATTCACCCCTCCACTTT
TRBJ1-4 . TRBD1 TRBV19 CASSIQGQGLATNEKLFF TGTGCCAGTAGTATTCAGGGACAGGGGCTCGCAACTAATGAAAAACTGTTTTTT
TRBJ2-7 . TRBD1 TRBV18 CASSPARDSIYEQYF TGTGCCAGCTCACCCGCCCGGGACAGCATCTACGAGCAGTACTTC
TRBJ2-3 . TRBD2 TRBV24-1 CATSDKAGGGRDTQYF TGTGCCACCAGTGACAAAGCGGGAGGGGGACGGGATACGCAGTATTTT
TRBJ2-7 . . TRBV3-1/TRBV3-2 CASSHRTSEQYF TGTGCCAGCAGCCACCGGACAAGCGAGCAGTACTTC
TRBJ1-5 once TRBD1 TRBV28 CASTKTGPGNQPQHF TGTGCCAGCACCAAGACAGGGCCGGGCAATCAGCCCCAGCATTTT
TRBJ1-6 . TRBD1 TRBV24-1 CATPFGTGDNSPLHF TGTGCCACCCCCTTCGGGACAGGGGATAATTCACCCCTCCACTTT
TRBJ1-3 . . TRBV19 CATDSTGYSGNTIYF TGTGCCACGGACTCGACAGGCTACTCTGGAAACACCATATATTTT
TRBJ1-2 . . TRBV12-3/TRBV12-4 CASSSGVNYGYTF TGTGCCAGCAGCTCAGGGGTGAACTATGGCTACACCTTC
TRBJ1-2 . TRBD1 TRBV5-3 CARSLTFPRQGRNYGYTF TGTGCCAGAAGCTTAACCTTTCCCCGACAGGGGAGAAACTATGGCTACACCTTC
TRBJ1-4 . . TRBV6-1 CASSEGQRNFALFF TGTGCCAGCAGTGAAGGACAGAGAAATTTTGCACTGTTTTTT
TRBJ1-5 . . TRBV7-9 CASSSGQPNQPQHF TGTGCCAGCAGCTCAGGACAGCCCAATCAGCCCCAGCATTTT
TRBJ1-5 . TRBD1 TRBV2 CASSSGQGRSYSNQPQHF TGTGCCAGCAGTAGCGGACAGGGACGCTCTTATAGCAATCAGCCCCAGCATTTT
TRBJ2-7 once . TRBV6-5 CASSYDIGSYEQYF TGTGCCAGCAGTTACGACATTGGGTCCTACGAGCAGTACTTC
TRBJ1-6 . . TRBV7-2 CASSLNFGGSSYNSPLHF TGTGCCAGCAGCTTAAATTTTGGGGGGAGCTCCTATAATTCACCCCTCCACTTT
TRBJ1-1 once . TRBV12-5 CASGLGHNEAFF TGTGCTAGTGGTTTGGGGCACAATGAAGCTTTCTTT
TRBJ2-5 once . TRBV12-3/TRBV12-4 CASSFPGEETQYF TGTGCCAGCAGTTTCCCAGGGGAGGAGACCCAGTACTTC
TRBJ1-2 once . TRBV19 CASSSGAANYGYTF TGTGCCAGTAGCAGTGGAGCAGCTAACTATGGCTACACCTTC
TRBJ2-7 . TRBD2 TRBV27 CASSLGASGRPASYEQYF TGTGCCAGCAGTTTGGGTGCTAGCGGGAGGCCAGCGTCCTACGAGCAGTACTTC